The 13 T cell receptor beta chains presented below share a single source sample, sequenced in a study of T cell responses to AZD1222 COVID-19 vaccine. Sequencing was performed with immunoSEQ multiplex PCR; in TCRdb, only in-frame clones are kept and a portion is missing. Counted here are roughly 30,000 clones, 75% to 85% occurring once; the ten biggest clones make up roughly 4%. This specimen was peripheral blood, taken 28 days after the second AZD1222 dose. Every receptor here comes from an adult who received the AZD1222 COVID-19 vaccine.

The chain has TRBV3-1 (or the pseudogene TRBV3-2) and TRBJ1-2; D may be TRBD1 (5 bases). Per germline, CDR1 LGHDT and CDR2 YNNKEL (reference sequence). Trimming shortened V by 2 bases and J by 4 bases, and 17 bases separated the two germline ends. The CDR3 has 16 residues. In DNA, the CDR3 is TGTGCCAGCAGCCAATTCAAGACAGACCCTCGCTATGGCTACACCTTC. It yields the protein CASSQFKTDPRYGYTF.

The V call is TRBV18, the J call TRBJ2-7, with TRBD1 matching over 9 bases. V gave up 2 bases and J gave up 2 bases; unmatched junction bases: 1. The CDR3 sequence is 14 residues long. Germline V lookup: CDR1 KGHSH, CDR2 LQKENI. The CDR3 loop is CASSPGTGTYEQYV. For the CDR3, the DNA is TGTGCCAGCTCACCAGGGACAGGGACCTACGAGCAGTACGTC.

This rearrangement joins TRBV6-1 to TRBJ2-2, with D perhaps TRBD1 or TRBD2 (5 bases each). V gave up 10 bases and J gave up 4 bases, with 16 bases separating them. Germline-derived CDR1 and CDR2 are MNHNS and SASEGT. CDR3 length: 14 residues. CDR3 in amino acids: CAIGTPGSTGELFF. CDR3 DNA: TGTGCCATAGGGACCCCGGGGTCCACCGGGGAGCTGTTTTTT.

The chain uses TRBV3-1 (or the pseudogene TRBV3-2) and TRBJ1-6; 10 bases map to TRBD1. V was pared by 1 base and J by 9 bases, with 3 bases of the junction left unmatched. The CDR3 spans 15 residues. CDR1 and CDR2 (germline): LGHDT, YNNKEL (reference sequence). The CDR3 loop reads CASSQGQGATSPLHF. DNA of the CDR3: TGTGCCAGCAGCCAAGGACAGGGGGCAACTTCACCCCTCCACTTT.

V gene TRBV24-1 combines with J gene TRBJ1-2, with 7 bases identical to TRBD1. There are 14 residues in the CDR3. Per germline, CDR1 KGHDR and CDR2 SFDVKD. With V trimmed by 3 bases and J by 2 bases, 2 bases remained unmatched. The CDR3 DNA follows: TGTGCCACCAGTGATGCGACAGGGAACTATGGCTACACCTTC. It codes for CATSDATGNYGYTF.

This chain joins TRBV6-6 and TRBJ1-2; D possibly corresponds to TRBD1 (5 bases). Germline CDR1 reads MNHNY; CDR2 reads SVGAGI (reference sequence). The CDR3 is 13 amino acids. Trimming took 2 bases from V and 7 from J, leaving 11 bases between them. CDR3 coding DNA: TGTGCCAGCAGTTACGAGGGGATTGGTGGCTACACCTTC. It yields the protein CASSYEGIGGYTF.

This clone was counted once. The J gene is TRBJ2-3, the V gene TRBV7-6; 9 bases map to TRBD2. V shed 3 bases and J 0 bases; nucleotides not matched to a gene: 4. The CDR3 is made up of 16 amino acids. Germline-derived CDR1 and CDR2 are SGHVS and FNYEAQ. The CDR3 sequence: CASSFRTSVSTDTQYF. The CDR3 DNA reads TGTGCCAGCAGCTTCAGGACTAGCGTGAGCACAGATACGCAGTATTTT.

This chain uses TRBV7-2 with TRBJ2-3; 8 bases are a match to TRBD1. After removal of 5 bases from V and 2 bases from J, the junction contained 6 bases not matched to a gene. The length of the CDR3 is 15 residues. The germline gives CDR1 SGHTA, CDR2 FQGNSA. CDR3 sequence: CASSDRDRFTDTQYF. DNA of the CDR3: TGTGCCAGCAGCGACCGGGACAGGTTCACAGATACGCAGTATTTT.

V is TRBV7-9 and J is TRBJ1-1; a possible D gene is TRBD1 (6 bases). The CDR3 contains 16 residues. Germline CDR1 reads SEHNR; CDR2 reads FQNEAQ (reference sequence). Trimming left V 1 base short and J 1 base short, with 13 bases between. The CDR3 reads CASSLEPGGPNTEAFF. The CDR3 DNA reads TGTGCCAGCAGCTTAGAGCCCGGGGGGCCGAACACTGAAGCTTTCTTT.

The V call is TRBV6-5, the J call TRBJ2-7; 7 positions agree with TRBD1. Germline values: CDR1 MNHEY, CDR2 SVGAGI. Trimming took 6 bases from V and 3 from J; bases not matched to a gene: 11. This CDR3 comprises 15 residues. DNA for the CDR3: TGTGCCAGCAGCAGAATACAGGGGCCGATCTACGAGCAGTACTTC. This codes for CASSRIQGPIYEQYF.

Notes on this clone: The junction shows a germline mismatch at one end, possibly a read error. J is TRBJ2-1 and V is TRBV7-7, with D unresolved. The CDR3 consists of 16 residues. Germline CDR1 and CDR2: SSHAT and FNYEAQ (reference sequence). Here the CDR3 reads CASSPPRAQQSNEQFF. The CDR3 DNA is TGTGCTAGCAGCCCTCCCCGGGCCCAGCAGTCCAATGAGCAGTTCTTC.

Comment on this clone: One junction end disagrees with the germline gene, perhaps due to a read error. The rearrangement uses TRBV7-7 and TRBJ2-5; 7 bases match TRBD2. Germline assignment: CDR1 SSHAT and CDR2 FNYEAQ (reference sequence). The CDR3 runs to 15 residues. The DNA for the CDR3 is TGTGCTAGCAGCTTAGCGGGCGGTTACCAAGAGACCCAGTACTTC. Protein product: CASSLAGGYQETQYF.

The chain couples TRBV19 to TRBJ1-2, with D unclear. The CDR3 has 12 residues. Deletions cut 5 bases from V and 3 bases from J, with 7 bases between. Germline V gene lookup returns CDR1 LNHDA and CDR2 SQIVND (reference sequence). The CDR3 loop is CASSRRDYGYTF. DNA for the CDR3: TGTGCCAGTAGTCGTAGGGACTATGGCTACACCTTC.